Sequencing of this T cell receptor beta chain was carried out in a study of shared clonotypes between healthy human individuals. Findings and limits, study-wide: Relative to clonotypes present in all four donors, those not shared had lower generation probabilities.

Using immunoSEQ multiplex PCR, the repertoire was profiled, and TCRdb retains in-frame clones only, with some absent. The sample yields millions of clones, more than 80% seen once. The count of this clone is one. What it binds is not known. Germline values: CDR1 MGHRA, CDR2 YSYEKL. V lost 0 bases, J lost 4 bases, and 13 bases lay in between. CDR3 length equals 15 residues. This receptor was taken from a man aged 18 to 30 in good health. The rearrangement joins TRBV4-1 to TRBJ2-7; D gene ambiguous. The sample taken for sequencing was naive CD4+ T cells sorted from blood. Subset given: CD45RA+ positively selected. The CDR3 here is CASSQDDQTNYEQYF. CDR3 DNA sequence: TGCGCCAGCAGCCAAGATGACCAGACCAATTACGAGCAGTACTTC.